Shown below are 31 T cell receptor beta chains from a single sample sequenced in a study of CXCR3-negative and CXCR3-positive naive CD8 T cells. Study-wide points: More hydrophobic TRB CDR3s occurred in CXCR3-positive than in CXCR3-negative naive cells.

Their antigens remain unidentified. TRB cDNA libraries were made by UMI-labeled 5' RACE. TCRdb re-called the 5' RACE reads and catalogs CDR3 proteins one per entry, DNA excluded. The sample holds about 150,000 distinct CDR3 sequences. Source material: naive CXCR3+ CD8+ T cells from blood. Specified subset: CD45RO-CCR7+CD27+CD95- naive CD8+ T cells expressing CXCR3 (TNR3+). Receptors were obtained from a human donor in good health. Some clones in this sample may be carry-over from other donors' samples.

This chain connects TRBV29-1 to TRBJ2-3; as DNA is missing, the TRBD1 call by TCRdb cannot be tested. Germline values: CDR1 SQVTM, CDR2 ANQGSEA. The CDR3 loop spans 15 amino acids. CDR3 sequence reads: CSVEDWGERTDTQYF.

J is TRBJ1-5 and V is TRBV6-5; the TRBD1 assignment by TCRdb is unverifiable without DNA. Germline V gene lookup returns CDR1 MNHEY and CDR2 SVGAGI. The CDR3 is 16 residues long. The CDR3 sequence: CASSAQGEGPNQPQHF.

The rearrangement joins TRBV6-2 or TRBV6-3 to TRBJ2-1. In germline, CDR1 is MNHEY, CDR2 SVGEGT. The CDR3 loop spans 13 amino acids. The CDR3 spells CASSIWGYNEQFF.

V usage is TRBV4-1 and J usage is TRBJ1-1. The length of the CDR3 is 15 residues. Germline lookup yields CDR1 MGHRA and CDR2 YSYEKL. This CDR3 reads CASSQAAGMNTEAFF.

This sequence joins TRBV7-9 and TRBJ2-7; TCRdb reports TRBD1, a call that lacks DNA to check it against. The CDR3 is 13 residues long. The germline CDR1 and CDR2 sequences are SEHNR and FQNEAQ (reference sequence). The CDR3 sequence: CASSQEGAYEQYF.

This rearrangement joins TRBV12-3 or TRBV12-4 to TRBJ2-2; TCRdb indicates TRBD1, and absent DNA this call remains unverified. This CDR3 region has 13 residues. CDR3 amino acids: CASGQTDTGELFF.

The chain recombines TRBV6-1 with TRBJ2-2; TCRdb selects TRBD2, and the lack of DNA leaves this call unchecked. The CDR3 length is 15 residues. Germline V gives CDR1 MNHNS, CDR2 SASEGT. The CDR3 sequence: CASMPSGQNTGELFF.

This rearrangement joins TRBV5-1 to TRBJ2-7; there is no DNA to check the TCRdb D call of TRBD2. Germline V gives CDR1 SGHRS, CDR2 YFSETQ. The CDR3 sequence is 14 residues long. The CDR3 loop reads CASSGDSSSYEQYF.

CDR3 sequence: CASSLLAGDTDTQYF. The rearrangement joins TRBV7-7 to TRBJ2-3; as DNA is missing, the TRBD2 call by TCRdb cannot be tested. Germline V lookup: CDR1 SSHAT, CDR2 FNYEAQ (reference sequence). CDR3 length: 15 residues.

CDR3 residues: CASSLSIGTGAYEQYF. The rearrangement uses TRBV27 and TRBJ2-7; TCRdb designates TRBD1, a call that cannot be tested without DNA. CDR1 MNHEY and CDR2 SMNVEV come from the germline V gene (reference sequence). The CDR3 runs 16 residues.

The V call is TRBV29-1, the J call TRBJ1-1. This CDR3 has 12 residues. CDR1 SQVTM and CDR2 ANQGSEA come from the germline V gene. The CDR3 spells CSVSKMNTEAFF.

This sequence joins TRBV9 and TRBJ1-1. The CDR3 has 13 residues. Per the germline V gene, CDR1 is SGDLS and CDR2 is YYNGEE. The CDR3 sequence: CASSVFLNTEAFF.

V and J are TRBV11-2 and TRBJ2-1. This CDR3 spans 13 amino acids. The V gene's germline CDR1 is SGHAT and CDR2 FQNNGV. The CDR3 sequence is CASSLGYMVEQFF. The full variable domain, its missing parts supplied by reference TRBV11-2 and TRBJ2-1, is EAGVAQSPRYKIIEKRQSVAFWCNPISGHATLYWYQQILGQGPKLLIQFQNNGVVDDSQLPKDRFSAERLKGVDSTLKIQPAKLEDSAVYLCASSLGYMVEQFFGPGTRLTVL.

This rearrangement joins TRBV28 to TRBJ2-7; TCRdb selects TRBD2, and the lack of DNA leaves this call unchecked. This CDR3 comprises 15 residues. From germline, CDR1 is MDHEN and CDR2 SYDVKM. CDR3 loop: CASSLAGLPLIEQYF. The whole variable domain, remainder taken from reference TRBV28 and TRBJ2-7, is DVKVTQSSRYLVKRTGEKVFLECVQDMDHENMFWYRQDPGLGLRLIYFSYDVKMKEKGDIPEGYSVSREKKERFSLILESASTNQTSMYLCASSLAGLPLIEQYFGPGTRLTVT.

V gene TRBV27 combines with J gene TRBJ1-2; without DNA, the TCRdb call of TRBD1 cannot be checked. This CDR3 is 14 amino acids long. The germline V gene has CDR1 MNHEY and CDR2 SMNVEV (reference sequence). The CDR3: CASSSYRTDYGYTF.

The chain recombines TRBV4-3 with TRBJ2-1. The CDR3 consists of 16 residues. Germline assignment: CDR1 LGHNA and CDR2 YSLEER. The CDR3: CASSQAAGSSYNEQFF.

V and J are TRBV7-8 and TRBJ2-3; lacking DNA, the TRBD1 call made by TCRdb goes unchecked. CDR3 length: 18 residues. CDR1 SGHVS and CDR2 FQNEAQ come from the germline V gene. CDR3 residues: CASSLIFGTGATGDTQYF.

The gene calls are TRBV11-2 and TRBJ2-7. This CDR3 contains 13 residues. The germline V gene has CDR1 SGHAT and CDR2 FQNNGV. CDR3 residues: CASSLGLSSEQYF. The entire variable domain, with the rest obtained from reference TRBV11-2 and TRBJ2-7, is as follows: EAGVAQSPRYKIIEKRQSVAFWCNPISGHATLYWYQQILGQGPKLLIQFQNNGVVDDSQLPKDRFSAERLKGVDSTLKIQPAKLEDSAVYLCASSLGLSSEQYFGPGTRLTVT.

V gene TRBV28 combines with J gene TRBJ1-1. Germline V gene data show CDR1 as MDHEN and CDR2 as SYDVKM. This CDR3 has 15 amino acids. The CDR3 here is CASSLFTFGNTEAFF.

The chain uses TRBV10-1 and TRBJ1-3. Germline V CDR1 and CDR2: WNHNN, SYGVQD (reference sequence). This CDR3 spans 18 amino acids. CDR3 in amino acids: CASSESMTAGSSGNTIYF.

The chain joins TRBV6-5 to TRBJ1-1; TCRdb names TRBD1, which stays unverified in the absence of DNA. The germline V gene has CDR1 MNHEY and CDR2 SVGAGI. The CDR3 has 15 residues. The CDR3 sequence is CASSITGTLGAEAFF.

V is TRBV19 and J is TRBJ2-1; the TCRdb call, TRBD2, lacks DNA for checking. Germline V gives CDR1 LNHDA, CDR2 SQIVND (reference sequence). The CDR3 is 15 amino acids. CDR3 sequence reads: CASSIAWTSPNEQFF.

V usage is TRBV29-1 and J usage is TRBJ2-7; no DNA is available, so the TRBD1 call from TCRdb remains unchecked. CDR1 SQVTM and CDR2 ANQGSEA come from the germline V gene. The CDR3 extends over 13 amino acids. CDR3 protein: CSVETGTGYEQYF.

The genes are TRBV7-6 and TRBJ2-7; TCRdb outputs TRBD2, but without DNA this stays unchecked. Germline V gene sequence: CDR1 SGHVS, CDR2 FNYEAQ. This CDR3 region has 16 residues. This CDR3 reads CASSPLLAGGKYEQYF. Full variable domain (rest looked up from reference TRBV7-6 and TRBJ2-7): GAGVSQSPRYKVTKRGQDVALRCDPISGHVSLYWYRQALGQGPEFLTYFNYEAQQDKSGLPNDRFSAERPEGSISTLTIQRTEQRDSAMYRCASSPLLAGGKYEQYFGPGTRLTVT.

The CDR3: CASSLSSSGSYTYEQYF. This chain joins TRBV28 and TRBJ2-7; the TCRdb call, TRBD2, lacks DNA for checking. The length of the CDR3 is 17 residues. CDR1 and CDR2 (germline): MDHEN, SYDVKM.

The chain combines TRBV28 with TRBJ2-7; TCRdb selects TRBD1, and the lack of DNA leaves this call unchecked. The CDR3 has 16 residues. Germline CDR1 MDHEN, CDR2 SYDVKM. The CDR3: CASTFLEGGAHYEQYF. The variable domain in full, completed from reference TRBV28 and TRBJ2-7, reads DVKVTQSSRYLVKRTGEKVFLECVQDMDHENMFWYRQDPGLGLRLIYFSYDVKMKEKGDIPEGYSVSREKKERFSLILESASTNQTSMYLCASTFLEGGAHYEQYFGPGTRLTVT.

CDR3 protein: CASSVYRLSGRGNEQFF. V gene TRBV28 combines with J gene TRBJ2-1; TCRdb names TRBD2, which stays unverified in the absence of DNA. From germline, CDR1 is MDHEN and CDR2 SYDVKM. The CDR3 sequence is 17 residues long.

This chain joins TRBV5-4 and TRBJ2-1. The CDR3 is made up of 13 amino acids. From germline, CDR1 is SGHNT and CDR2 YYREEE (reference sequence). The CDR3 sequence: CASSLERYNEQFF.

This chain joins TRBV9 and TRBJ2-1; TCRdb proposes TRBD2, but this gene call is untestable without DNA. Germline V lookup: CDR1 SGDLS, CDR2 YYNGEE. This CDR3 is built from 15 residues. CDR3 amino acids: CASSPSGVSYNEQFF.

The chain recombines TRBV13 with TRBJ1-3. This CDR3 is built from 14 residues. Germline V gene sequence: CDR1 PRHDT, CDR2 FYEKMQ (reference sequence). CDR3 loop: CASSLGPLDNTIYF.

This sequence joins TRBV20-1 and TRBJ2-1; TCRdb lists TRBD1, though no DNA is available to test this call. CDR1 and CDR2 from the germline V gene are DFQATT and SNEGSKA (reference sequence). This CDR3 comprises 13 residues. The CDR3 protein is CSAPLAGLNEQFF.